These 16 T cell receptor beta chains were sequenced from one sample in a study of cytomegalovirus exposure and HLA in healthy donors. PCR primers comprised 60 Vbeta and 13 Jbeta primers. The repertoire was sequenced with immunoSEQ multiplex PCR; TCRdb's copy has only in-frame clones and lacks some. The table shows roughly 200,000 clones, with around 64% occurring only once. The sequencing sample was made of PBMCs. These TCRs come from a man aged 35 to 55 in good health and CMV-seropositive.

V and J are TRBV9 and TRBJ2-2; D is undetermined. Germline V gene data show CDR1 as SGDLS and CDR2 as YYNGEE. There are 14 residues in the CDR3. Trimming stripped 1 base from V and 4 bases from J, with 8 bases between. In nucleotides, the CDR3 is TGTGCCAGCAGCGTATACGGCGGCACCGGGGAGCTGTTTTTT. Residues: CASSVYGGTGELFF.

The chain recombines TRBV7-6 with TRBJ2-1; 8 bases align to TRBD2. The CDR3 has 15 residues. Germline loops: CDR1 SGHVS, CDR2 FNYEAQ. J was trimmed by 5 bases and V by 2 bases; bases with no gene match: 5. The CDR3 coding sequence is TGTGCCAGCAGCTTACGCGGGGGGACACACAATGAGCAGTTCTTC. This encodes CASSLRGGTHNEQFF.

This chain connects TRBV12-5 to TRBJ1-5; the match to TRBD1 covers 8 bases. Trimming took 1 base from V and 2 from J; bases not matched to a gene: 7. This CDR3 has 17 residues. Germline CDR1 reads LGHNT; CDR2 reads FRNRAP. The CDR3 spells CASGLDRGGIGNQPQHF. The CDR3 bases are TGTGCTAGTGGTTTGGACAGGGGGGGCATCGGCAATCAGCCCCAGCATTTT.

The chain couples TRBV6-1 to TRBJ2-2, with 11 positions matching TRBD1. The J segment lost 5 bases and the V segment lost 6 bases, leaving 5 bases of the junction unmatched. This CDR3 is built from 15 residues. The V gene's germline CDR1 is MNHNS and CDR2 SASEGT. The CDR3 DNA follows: TGTGCCAGCAGGGCCGGGACAGGGGGAACCGGGGAGCTGTTTTTT. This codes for CASRAGTGGTGELFF.

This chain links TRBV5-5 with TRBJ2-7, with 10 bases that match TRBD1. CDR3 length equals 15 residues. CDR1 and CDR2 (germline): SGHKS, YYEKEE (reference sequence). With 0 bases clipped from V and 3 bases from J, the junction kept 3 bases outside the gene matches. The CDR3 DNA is TGTGCCAGCAGCTTGGAGAGGACAGGGGGCTACGAGCAGTACTTC. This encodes CASSLERTGGYEQYF.

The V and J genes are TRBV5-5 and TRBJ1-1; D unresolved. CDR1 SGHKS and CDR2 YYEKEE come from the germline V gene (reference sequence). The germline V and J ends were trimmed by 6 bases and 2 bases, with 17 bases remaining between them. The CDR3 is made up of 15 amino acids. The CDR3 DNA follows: TGTGCCAGCAACGGCAGAGGGAGTCCAAACACTGAAGCTTTCTTT. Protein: CASNGRGSPNTEAFF.

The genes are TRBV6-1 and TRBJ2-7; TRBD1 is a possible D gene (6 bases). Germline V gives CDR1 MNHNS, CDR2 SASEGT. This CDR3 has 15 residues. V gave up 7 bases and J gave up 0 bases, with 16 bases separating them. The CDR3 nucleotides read TGTGCCAGCACCCCAGGGGTCGAGATCTCCTACGAGCAGTACTTC. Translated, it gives CASTPGVEISYEQYF.

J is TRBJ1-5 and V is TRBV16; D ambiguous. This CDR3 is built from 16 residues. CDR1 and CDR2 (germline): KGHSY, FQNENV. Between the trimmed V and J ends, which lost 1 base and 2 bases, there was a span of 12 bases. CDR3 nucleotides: TGTGCCAGCAGCCAATTCCCGGGTGGCGGCAATCAGCCCCAGCATTTT. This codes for CASSQFPGGGNQPQHF.

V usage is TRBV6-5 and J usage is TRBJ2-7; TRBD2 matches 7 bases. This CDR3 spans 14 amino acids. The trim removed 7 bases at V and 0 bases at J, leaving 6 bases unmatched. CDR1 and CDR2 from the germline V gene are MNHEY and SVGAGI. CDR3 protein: CASNRGESSYEQYF. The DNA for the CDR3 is TGTGCCAGCAACCGGGGGGAAAGCTCCTACGAGCAGTACTTC.

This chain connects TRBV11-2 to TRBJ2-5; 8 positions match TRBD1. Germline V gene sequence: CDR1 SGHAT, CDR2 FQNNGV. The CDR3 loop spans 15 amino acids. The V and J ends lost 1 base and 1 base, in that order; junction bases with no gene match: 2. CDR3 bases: TGTGCCAGCAGCTTAGGAGGGACAGGCCAAGAGACCCAGTACTTC. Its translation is CASSLGGTGQETQYF.

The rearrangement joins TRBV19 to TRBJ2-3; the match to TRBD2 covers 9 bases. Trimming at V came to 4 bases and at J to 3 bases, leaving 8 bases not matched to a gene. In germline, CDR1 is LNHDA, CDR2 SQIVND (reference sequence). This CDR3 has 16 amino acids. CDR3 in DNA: TGTGCCAGTAGTACGGCTAGCGGGGCGGCAACAGATACGCAGTATTTT. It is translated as CASSTASGAATDTQYF.

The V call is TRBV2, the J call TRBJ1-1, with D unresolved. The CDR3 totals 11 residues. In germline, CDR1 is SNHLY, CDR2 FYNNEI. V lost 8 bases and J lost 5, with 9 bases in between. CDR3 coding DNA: TGTGCCAGCTGCGGGTTGACTGAAGCTTTCTTT. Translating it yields CASCGLTEAFF.

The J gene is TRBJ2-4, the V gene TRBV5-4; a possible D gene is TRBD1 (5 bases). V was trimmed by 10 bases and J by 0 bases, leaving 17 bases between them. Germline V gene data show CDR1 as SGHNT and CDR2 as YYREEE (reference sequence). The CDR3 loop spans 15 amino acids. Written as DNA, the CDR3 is TGTGCCCTACCTGGGAAGGGGATAGCCAAAAACATTCAGTACTTC. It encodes CALPGKGIAKNIQYF.

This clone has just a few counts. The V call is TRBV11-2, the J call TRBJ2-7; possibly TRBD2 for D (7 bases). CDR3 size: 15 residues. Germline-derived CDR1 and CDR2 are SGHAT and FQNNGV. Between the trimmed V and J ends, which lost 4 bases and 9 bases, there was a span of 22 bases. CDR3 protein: CASSSDYAGAPAQYF. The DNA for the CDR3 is TGTGCCAGCAGCTCGGACTACGCGGGGGCCCCTGCGCAGTACTTC.

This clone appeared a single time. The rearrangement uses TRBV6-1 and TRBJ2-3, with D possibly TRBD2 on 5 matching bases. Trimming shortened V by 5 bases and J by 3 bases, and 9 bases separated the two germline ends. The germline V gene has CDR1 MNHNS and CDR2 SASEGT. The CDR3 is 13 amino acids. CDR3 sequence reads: CASSILGTDTQYF. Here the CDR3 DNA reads TGTGCCAGCAGTATACTAGGGACAGATACGCAGTATTTT.

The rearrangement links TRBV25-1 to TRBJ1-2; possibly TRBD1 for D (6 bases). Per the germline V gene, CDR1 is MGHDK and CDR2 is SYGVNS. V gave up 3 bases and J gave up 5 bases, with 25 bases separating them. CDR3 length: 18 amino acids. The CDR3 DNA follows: TGTGCCAGCAGTGACCGGGACACCCGCGGGGGGCTACTATATGGCTACACCTTC. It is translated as CASSDRDTRGGLLYGYTF.